This entry is about one T cell receptor (beta chain). This sample stems from a study of T cell responses to AZD1222 COVID-19 vaccine. The CDR3 sequence is 15 residues long. J gave up 7 bases and V 3 bases, and 6 bases lay outside the gene matches. Germline CDR1 reads KGHDR; CDR2 reads SFDVKD. TCRdb keeps only in-frame clones here, not all; method: immunoSEQ multiplex PCR. Found here are around 100,000 clones, more than 85% of them singletons; the top ten hold less than 6.5%. The chain has TRBV24-1 and TRBJ2-7; TRBD1 agrees at 12 bases. The sequenced sample was peripheral blood, obtained on day 0 of AZD1222 vaccination. The receptor's source is an adult in good health. CDR3 region: CATSDPGQGAGEQYF. The CDR3 DNA reads as TGTGCCACCAGTGATCCGGGACAGGGGGCGGGGGAGCAGTACTTC.